Below are 10 T cell receptor beta chains sequenced from a single sample in a study of blood T cell repertoires in COVID-19. The data were produced by immunoSEQ multiplex PCR, yet TCRdb's version contains in-frame clones alone and is incomplete. The sample comprises over 250,000 clones, roughly 89% of which are singletons, and under 2.5% rests with the top ten. What was sequenced was peripheral blood. All receptors come from a middle-aged man with acute or convalescent COVID-19.

This clone showed up just a few times. V and J are TRBV7-6 and TRBJ1-2; 10 nucleotides align to TRBD1. This CDR3 spans 14 amino acids. Per germline, CDR1 SGHVS and CDR2 FNYEAQ. The ends lost 5 bases at V and 6 bases at J; junction bases unmatched: 6. CDR3 nucleotides: TGTGCCAGCAGCCGAAGACAGGGGGCCAATGGCTACACCTTC. Protein product: CASSRRQGANGYTF.

This clone was picked up a small number of times. The V and J genes are TRBV5-1 and TRBJ2-7, with 7 positions matching TRBD1. Germline values: CDR1 SGHRS, CDR2 YFSETQ. The CDR3 consists of 14 residues. V was clipped by 7 bases and J by 7 bases; unmatched bases: 14. The CDR3 DNA reads as TGCGCCAGCTGCCAGGGGACAGCGGATGGGGAGCAGTACTTC. It encodes CASCQGTADGEQYF.

The chain links TRBV3-1 (or the pseudogene TRBV3-2) to TRBJ2-7; D perhaps matches TRBD2 (6 bases). This CDR3 is built from 15 residues. V gave up 5 bases and J gave up 3 bases, with 17 bases separating them. CDR1 is LGHDT and CDR2 is YNNKEL in the germline V gene (reference sequence). This chain's CDR3 is CASSEAGQTIYEQYF. The CDR3 DNA is TGTGCCAGCAGCGAGGCGGGGCAGACAATCTACGAGCAGTACTTC.

This chain joins TRBV5-4 and TRBJ2-2; TRBD2 aligns across 11 bases. Germline assignment: CDR1 SGHNT and CDR2 YYREEE (reference sequence). The CDR3 spans 17 residues. After removal of 3 bases from V and 5 bases from J, the junction contained 9 bases not matched to a gene. The CDR3 nucleotides are TGTGCCAGCAGCTCTAAAATAGCGGGGGGGCTTACCGGGGAGCTGTTTTTT. Amino acid sequence: CASSSKIAGGLTGELFF.

The rearrangement links TRBV10-1 to TRBJ2-1; 7 bases line up with TRBD2. Germline trimming cut 3 bases from V and 0 bases from J; bases unmatched to any gene: 5. Germline V gene data show CDR1 as WNHNN and CDR2 as SYGVQD (reference sequence). CDR3 length: 16 residues. The CDR3 reads CASSDLGGSSYNEQFF. CDR3 DNA: TGCGCCAGCAGTGATTTGGGCGGGAGCTCCTACAATGAGCAGTTCTTC.

The rearrangement links TRBV7-3 to TRBJ1-5; no reliable D call. In germline, CDR1 is SGHTA, CDR2 FQGTGA. V was shortened by 2 bases and J by 4 bases, with 6 bases between the two germline ends. This CDR3 has 13 amino acids. The CDR3 sequence: CASSLQNNQPQHF. CDR3 nucleotide sequence: TGTGCCAGCAGCTTACAGAATAATCAGCCCCAGCATTTT.

This clone was seen more than once but under ten times. The chain has TRBV5-1 and TRBJ1-3; D gene unclear. The germline gives CDR1 SGHRS, CDR2 YFSETQ. Trimming left V 4 bases short and J 0 bases short, with 14 bases between. This CDR3 spans 16 amino acids. The CDR3 spells CASSARLSSSGNTIYF. The CDR3 nucleotides read TGCGCCAGCAGCGCCCGACTCTCCTCCTCTGGAAACACCATATATTTT.

V is TRBV30 and J is TRBJ1-1; D gene unclear. The V gene's germline CDR1 is GTSNPN and CDR2 SVGIG (reference sequence). The CDR3 sequence is 13 residues long. V lost 0 bases and J 3 bases, leaving 8 bases between the germline ends. CDR3 sequence reads: CAWSVSPYTEAFF. The CDR3 coding sequence is TGTGCCTGGAGTGTTTCCCCTTACACTGAAGCTTTCTTT.

The rearrangement links TRBV10-3 to TRBJ2-1; possible D gene TRBD1, 5 bases. V was cut by 5 bases and J by 4 bases, with 9 bases left in between. The CDR3 is 13 residues long. Per the germline V gene, CDR1 is ENHRY and CDR2 is SYGVKD. The CDR3 DNA follows: TGTGCCATCAGTTCCGACAGTTACAATGAGCAGTTCTTC. This encodes CAISSDSYNEQFF.

The chain has TRBV29-1 and TRBJ2-1, with 7 positions matching TRBD2. The CDR3 runs 14 residues. V lost 3 bases to trimming and J lost 4 bases; unmatched junction nucleotides: 6. Germline V gives CDR1 SQVTM, CDR2 ANQGSEA. In DNA form, the CDR3 reads TGCAGCGTTGATCGTCTAGCGGTGTACAATGAGCAGTTCTTC. Amino acids: CSVDRLAVYNEQFF.